One and the same sample provided the 14 T cell receptor beta chains below, sequenced in a study of beta chain features in type 1 diabetes. Isolated RNA was reverse transcribed in full, so expressed TCRB transcripts were sequenced. Clones were read by immunoSEQ multiplex PCR, and TCRdb kept only the in-frame ones, dropping some. The sample yields under 800,000 clones, roughly a sixth seen once. The sequenced sample was naive CD4+ T cells from blood. These receptors were collected from a man between 18 and 35 years old in good health.

This clone was counted a few times. The chain combines TRBV5-1 with TRBJ2-2; 10 nucleotides match TRBD1. The CDR3 sequence is 15 residues long. Germline assignment: CDR1 SGHRS and CDR2 YFSETQ. V lost 7 bases to trimming and J lost 1 base; unmatched junction nucleotides: 4. The CDR3: CASAGTGVNTGELFF. In nucleotides, the CDR3 is TGCGCCAGCGCGGGGACAGGGGTGAACACCGGGGAGCTGTTTTTT.

This clone was recorded only once. V is TRBV15 and J is TRBJ2-3; D tentatively fits TRBD1 or TRBD2 (5 bases each). This CDR3 contains 16 residues. CDR1 is LNHNV, CDR2 YYDKDF, per germline (reference sequence). The ends were cut back, 2 bases at V and 2 bases at J, with 14 bases in the middle. This CDR3 is CATSRNTGTVTDTQYF. The CDR3 DNA is TGTGCCACCAGCAGAAATACCGGGACGGTCACAGATACGCAGTATTTT.

This clone was observed a few times. The chain couples TRBV6-6 to TRBJ1-2; tentative D call: TRBD1 (5 bases). In germline, CDR1 is MNHNY, CDR2 SVGAGI (reference sequence). The CDR3 has 12 residues. V was shortened by 11 bases and J by 5 bases, with 15 bases between the two germline ends. In DNA, the CDR3 is TGTGCCGGCACCAGGGAAGGGTATGGCTACACCTTC. It is translated as CAGTREGYGYTF.

This chain links TRBV2 with TRBJ2-2, with D possibly matching TRBD1 (5 bases). The CDR3 length is 14 residues. Trimming pared 2 bases from V and 6 bases from J, leaving 10 bases between. From germline, CDR1 is SNHLY and CDR2 FYNNEI. CDR3 in amino acids: CASSERGSPGELFF. The CDR3 bases are TGTGCCAGCAGTGAAAGGGGTTCGCCCGGGGAGCTGTTTTTT. The full variable domain, its missing parts supplied by reference TRBV2 and TRBJ2-2, is EPEVTQTPSHQVTQMGQEVILRCVPISNHLYFYWYRQILGQKVEFLVSFYNNEISEKSEIFDDQFSVERPDGSNFTLKIRSTKLEDSAMYFCASSERGSPGELFFGEGSRLTVL.

This clone has a handful of counts. This chain joins TRBV7-9 and TRBJ1-1, with D perhaps TRBD1 (5 bases). Trimming stripped 5 bases from V and 6 bases from J, with 10 bases between. Per germline, CDR1 SEHNR and CDR2 FQNEAQ (reference sequence). The CDR3 contains 12 residues. CDR3 sequence reads: CASSHRDPEAFF. CDR3 sequence (DNA): TGTGCCAGCAGCCACCGGGACCCTGAAGCTTTCTTT.

V is TRBV6-6 and J is TRBJ2-7; D is unclear. The CDR3 runs 13 residues. Trimming pared 2 bases from V and 2 bases from J, leaving 7 bases between. Germline-derived CDR1 and CDR2 are MNHNY and SVGAGI (reference sequence). CDR3 sequence (DNA): TGTGCCAGCAGTTACACTCAGGCCTACGAGCAGTACTTC. The encoded protein is CASSYTQAYEQYF.

Details on this clone: The same CDR3 is also encoded by other DNA sequences in this sample. V is TRBV6-6 and J is TRBJ1-2; D gene ambiguous. This CDR3 comprises 14 residues. CDR1 is MNHNY, CDR2 SVGAGI, per germline (reference sequence). V lost 0 bases to trimming and J lost 2 bases, with 7 bases between them. CDR3: CASSYSGSNYGYTF. Here the CDR3 DNA reads TGTGCCAGCAGTTACTCGGGCAGCAACTATGGCTACACCTTC.

The chain combines TRBV20-1 with TRBJ2-1; D gene uncertain. V shed 0 bases and J shed 10 bases, with 7 bases lying between them. The CDR3 length is 11 residues. Germline V gives CDR1 DFQATT, CDR2 SNEGSKA (reference sequence). The CDR3 region is CSARENREQFF. CDR3 bases: TGCAGTGCTAGAGAAAACAGAGAGCAGTTCTTC.

The table lists this clone with a few counts. The J gene is TRBJ1-3, the V gene TRBV19; D gene ambiguous. This CDR3 contains 15 residues. The V and J ends lost 5 bases and 0 bases respectively, with 11 bases between them. Per the germline V gene, CDR1 is LNHDA and CDR2 is SQIVND (reference sequence). This CDR3 reads CASSLQTVSGNTIYF. The CDR3 bases are TGTGCCAGTAGTCTCCAGACGGTCTCTGGAAACACCATATATTTT.

V usage is TRBV15 and J usage is TRBJ2-7; D possibly corresponds to TRBD2 (6 bases). Germline CDR1 LNHNV, CDR2 YYDKDF (reference sequence). The CDR3 is made up of 16 amino acids. Trimming shortened V by 5 bases and J by 3 bases, and 20 bases separated the two germline ends. CDR3 sequence reads: CATSPLRGGFDYEQYF. CDR3 nucleotides: TGTGCCACCAGCCCCCTCAGAGGAGGGTTTGACTACGAGCAGTACTTC.

The CDR3 sequence: CAWNRGGLETQYF. Written as DNA, the CDR3 is TGTGCCTGGAATAGGGGGGGCTTGGAGACCCAGTACTTC. The chain recombines TRBV30 with TRBJ2-5; weak D call: TRBD2 (7 bases). Trimming left V 4 bases short and J 5 bases short, with 14 bases between. CDR1 GTSNPN and CDR2 SVGIG come from the germline V gene (reference sequence). This CDR3 spans 13 amino acids.

The chain combines TRBV11-3 with TRBJ2-2; D remains ambiguous. The CDR3 consists of 14 residues. V lost 5 bases, J lost 6 bases, and 13 bases lay in between. In germline, CDR1 is SGHNT, CDR2 YENEEA. CDR3 residues: CASSTNYRAGELFF. In DNA form, the CDR3 reads TGTGCCAGCAGCACCAACTATCGGGCCGGGGAGCTGTTTTTT.

This chain links TRBV9 with TRBJ2-2; the D gene is possibly TRBD2 (5 bases). Germline V gene lookup returns CDR1 SGDLS and CDR2 YYNGEE. The CDR3 is 13 residues long. V was pared by 3 bases and J by 6 bases, with 9 bases between. CDR3 DNA: TGTGCCAGCAGCGGCCGGAGGCCCGGGGAGCTGTTTTTT. This codes for CASSGRRPGELFF.

The chain has TRBV15 and TRBJ2-7, with TRBD1 matching over 7 bases. After removal of 0 bases from V and 6 bases from J, the junction contained 2 bases not matched to a gene. This CDR3 has 13 residues. Looked up from germline, CDR1 is LNHNV and CDR2 is YYDKDF (reference sequence). The CDR3 DNA sequence: TGTGCCACCAGCAGAGATCGACAGGGCGAGCAGTACTTC. Translating it yields CATSRDRQGEQYF.